Below, 21 T cell receptor beta chains from the same sample are listed, as sequenced in a study of tumor-infiltrating lymphocytes in primary liver carcinoma. Making TCR beta cDNA involved approximately 510 ng total RNA and a constant-region primer. Modified slightly, ARM-PCR produced TCR beta libraries over three nested multiplex PCR rounds. A C-beta reverse primer and TRBV1-TRBV30 forward primers served in each of the first two PCR rounds, at approximately 10 cycles apiece. TCRdb re-called the multiplex PCR reads through MiXCR, storing one row per CDR3 protein. The sample has 200,000 or so distinct CDR3 sequences, less than 65% seen once; the top ten hold 7% to 8.5%. Germline DNA was also extracted, with blood RNA taken from unsorted whole blood. Sequenced material: peripheral blood. The receptors shown here come from a woman aged 60-75 years with primary liver carcinoma and hepatitis B virus infection.

This chain links TRBV7-9 with TRBJ1-6; 9 bases map to TRBD1. The V segment lost 4 bases and the J segment 9 bases; nucleotides outside the gene matches: 10. This CDR3 is 16 amino acids long. The germline V gene has CDR1 SEHNR and CDR2 FQNEAQ (reference sequence). The CDR3 loop is CASSYAYRGRTSPLHF. In DNA, the CDR3 is TGTGCCAGCAGCTACGCCTACAGGGGGCGTACTTCACCCCTCCACTTT.

Turning to this clonotype: One end of the junction fails to match germline, which may point to a read error. The rearrangement links TRBV28 to TRBJ1-5, with D unresolved. In germline, CDR1 is MDHEN, CDR2 SYDVKM. CDR3 length equals 13 residues. The CDR3 spells CASSSLVNQAQHF. CDR3 DNA sequence: TGTGCCAGCAGCTCCCTTGTCAATCAGGCCCAGCATTTT.

This chain links TRBV6-1 with TRBJ1-3; no clear D gene. This CDR3 is 16 amino acids long. The germline gives CDR1 MNHNS, CDR2 SASEGT. The CDR3 loop reads CVSSEFGEDPGNTIYF. The DNA for the CDR3 is TGTGTCAGTAGCGAATTCGGTGAGGATCCTGGAAACACCATATATTTT.

This clonotype turned up a few times. V gene TRBV5-4 combines with J gene TRBJ2-5; 8 bases are a match to TRBD2. The CDR3 has 14 residues. The germline gives CDR1 SGHNT, CDR2 YYREEE (reference sequence). Trimming took 2 bases from V and 4 from J; bases not matched to a gene: 4. Written as DNA, the CDR3 is TGTGCCAGCAGCTTCGGGAGGGACGGAGAGACCCAGTACTTC. Translated: CASSFGRDGETQYF.

Notes on this clonotype: It is likely a read error, because the conserved phenylalanine at the end of the CDR3 is missing. The gene calls are TRBV30 and TRBJ1-6, with D hard to call. CDR1 is GTSNPN, CDR2 SVGIG, per germline (reference sequence). This CDR3 has 16 amino acids. V was cut by 6 bases and J by 12 bases, with 27 bases left in between. The CDR3: CACKFGRLWSKGPLHL. DNA for the CDR3: TGTGCCTGCAAATTCGGGAGACTCTGGTCCAAGGGACCCCTCCACCTT.

This clonotype came up many times. The J gene is TRBJ2-5, the V gene TRBV6-1; 14 nucleotides line up with TRBD2. Trimming took 4 bases from V and 9 from J; bases not matched to a gene: 10. This CDR3 is built from 16 residues. Germline V gene lookup returns CDR1 MNHNS and CDR2 SASEGT. The CDR3 bases are TGTGCCAGCAGTGGCCCAAGACTAGCGGGAGGGAGGGCCCAGTACTTC. As protein: CASSGPRLAGGRAQYF.

About this clonotype: This clone may be a read error of a much larger clone one base away. This chain connects TRBV14 to TRBJ2-4; D remains unclear. Germline CDR1 reads SGHDN; CDR2 reads FVKESK. CDR3 size: 13 residues. The CDR3, as DNA: TGTGACAGCAGCCAAGGAGATTCAAACATTCAGTACTTC. It specifies CDSSQGDSNIQYF.

The gene calls are TRBV6-5 and TRBJ2-2; D is perhaps TRBD1 (5 bases). V lost 9 bases and J lost 6, with 20 bases in between. Germline loops: CDR1 MNHEY, CDR2 SVGAGI. There are 15 residues in the CDR3. The CDR3 sequence is CASHRVGAMAGELFF. The CDR3, as DNA: TGTGCCAGTCACCGAGTAGGGGCGATGGCCGGGGAGCTGTTTTTT.

On this clonotype: A much larger clone lies a single base off, so this may be a read error. The gene calls are TRBV12-3 or TRBV12-4 and TRBJ1-5; perhaps TRBD1 as D (5 bases). V was shortened by 5 bases and J by 0 bases, with 14 bases between the two germline ends. The CDR3 has 16 residues. The chain's CDR3 is CASSLRQRVSNQPQHF. For the CDR3, the DNA is TGTGCCAGCAGTCTCCGACAGAGAGTTAGCAATCAGCCCCAGCATTTT.

CDR3 in amino acids: CASSHGLDGAQFF. DNA for the CDR3: TGTGCCAGCAGCCACGGACTAGACGGTGCACAGTTCTTC. The chain recombines TRBV6-5 with TRBJ2-1; 7 bases fit TRBD2. In germline, CDR1 is MNHEY, CDR2 SVGAGI. J lost 13 bases, V lost 6 bases, and 12 bases had no gene match. The CDR3 length is 13 residues.

Many counts were recorded for this clonotype. The rearrangement links TRBV29-1 to TRBJ2-2, with D perhaps TRBD1 or TRBD2 (6 bases each). The CDR3 is 14 residues long. V lost 4 bases and J 0 bases, leaving 9 bases between the germline ends. Germline CDR1 reads SQVTM; CDR2 reads ANQGSEA. The CDR3 DNA reads as TGCAGCGTTGGAGGGGGGCCGAACACCGGGGAGCTGTTTTTT. This encodes CSVGGGPNTGELFF.

In regard to this clonotype: A much larger clone lies a single base off, so this may be a read error. The CDR3 region is CASSDWDRRVWGQYF. In DNA, the CDR3 is TGTGCCAGCAGCGATTGGGACAGGCGGGTCTGGGGGCAGTACTTC. The V call is TRBV13, the J call TRBJ2-7; 8 nucleotides line up with TRBD1. V shed 5 bases and J 9 bases; nucleotides not matched to a gene: 15. Per the germline V gene, CDR1 is PRHDT and CDR2 is FYEKMQ (reference sequence). The CDR3 length is 15 residues.

The chain uses TRBV28 and TRBJ2-7; D call uncertain. Germline V gene sequence: CDR1 MDHEN, CDR2 SYDVKM. The CDR3 is made up of 12 amino acids. V was shortened by 3 bases and J by 6 bases, with 9 bases between the two germline ends. CDR3: CASSLWKTEQYF. The CDR3 nucleotides read TGTGCCAGCAGTTTGTGGAAGACCGAGCAGTACTTC.

The chain has TRBV28 and TRBJ2-5; possibly TRBD1 for D (6 bases). V was cut by 7 bases and J by 4 bases, with 19 bases left in between. This CDR3 comprises 15 residues. Germline V gives CDR1 MDHEN, CDR2 SYDVKM. The CDR3 sequence: CASILPAQGRETQYF. CDR3 bases: TGTGCCAGCATTTTGCCCGCACAGGGAAGAGAGACCCAGTACTTC.

In the case of this clonotype: A read error is possible here, since a much larger clone lies one base away. This sequence joins TRBV14 and TRBJ2-1; D remains unclear. CDR3 length: 13 amino acids. Germline CDR1 SGHDN, CDR2 FVKESK. V shed 2 bases and J shed 0 bases, with 2 bases lying between them. Written as DNA, the CDR3 is TGTGCCAGCAGCCAAATCTCCTACAATGAGCAGTTCTTC. Amino acids: CASSQISYNEQFF.

About this clonotype: One end of the junction is discordant with germline, which a read error may explain. The V call is TRBV11-2, the J call TRBJ2-7; D is uncertain. There are 14 residues in the CDR3. Per germline, CDR1 SGHAT and CDR2 FQNNGV. The CDR3 reads CASSLTDTAYVQYF. As DNA, the CDR3 is TGTGCCAGCAGCTTAACTGACACTGCCTACGTGCAGTACTTC.

This clonotype has more than one count but fewer than ten. The chain uses TRBV10-3 and TRBJ1-6, with unresolved D. Trimming cost V 0 bases and J 8 bases, with 5 bases left between them. CDR1 is ENHRY, CDR2 SYGVKD, per germline. The CDR3 contains 13 residues. CDR3 sequence reads: CAISESGDSPLHF. CDR3 coding DNA: TGTGCCATCAGTGAGTCCGGCGATTCACCCCTCCACTTT.

Concerning this clonotype: This may be a read error: a much more frequent sequence differs by one nucleotide. J is TRBJ1-2 and V is TRBV5-6; unclear D gene. Germline V gene lookup returns CDR1 SGHDT and CDR2 YYEEEE. This CDR3 has 13 amino acids. V lost 8 bases to trimming and J lost 3 bases, with 14 bases between them. The CDR3 region is CARSPERDYGYTF. The DNA for the CDR3 is TGTGCCAGGAGCCCCGAACGAGACTATGGCTACACCTTC.

This clonotype turned up a few times. This chain links TRBV28 with TRBJ2-3; 8 nucleotides match TRBD2. Trimming cost V 4 bases and J 5 bases; bases outside gene matches: 8. The CDR3 runs to 15 residues. Germline loops: CDR1 MDHEN, CDR2 SYDVKM. CDR3 loop: CASSSLAERRDTQYF. In nucleotides, the CDR3 is TGTGCCAGCAGTTCACTAGCGGAGCGTCGAGATACGCAGTATTTT.

This clonotype was detected once. A read error may explain this, as a much larger clone is one base away. The rearrangement uses TRBV13 and TRBJ2-5; D is possibly TRBD2 (5 bases). This CDR3 has 13 amino acids. Germline V gives CDR1 PRHDT, CDR2 FYEKMQ (reference sequence). Trimming removed 3 bases at V and 5 bases at J, with 10 bases between. In DNA form, the CDR3 reads TGTGCCAGCAGCTTGGTGAGGGCCGAGACCCAGTACTTC. Its protein product is CASSLVRAETQYF.

The gene calls are TRBV30 and TRBJ1-2; D call uncertain. Germline CDR1 reads GTSNPN; CDR2 reads SVGIG (reference sequence). The CDR3 runs to 12 residues. Trimming cost V 4 bases and J 7 bases, with 13 bases left between them. In DNA form, the CDR3 reads TGTGCCTGGATTAGAAGGAGCGGTGGCTACACCTTC. It encodes CAWIRRSGGYTF.